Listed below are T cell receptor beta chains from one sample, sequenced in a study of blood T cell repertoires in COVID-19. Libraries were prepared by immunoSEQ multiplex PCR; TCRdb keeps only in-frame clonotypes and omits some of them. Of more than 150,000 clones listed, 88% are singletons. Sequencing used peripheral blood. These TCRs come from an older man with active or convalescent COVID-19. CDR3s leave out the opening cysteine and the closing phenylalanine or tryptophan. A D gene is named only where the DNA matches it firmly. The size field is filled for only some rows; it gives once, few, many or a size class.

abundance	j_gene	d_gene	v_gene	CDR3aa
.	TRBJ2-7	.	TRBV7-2	ASSFWVEGQGYEQY
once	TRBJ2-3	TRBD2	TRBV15	ATSSSETSGGWGTQY
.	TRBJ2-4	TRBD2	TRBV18	ASSRPGGMGIQY
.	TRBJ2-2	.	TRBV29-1	SAGHTNTGELF
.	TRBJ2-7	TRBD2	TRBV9	ASSLAGLAGYEQY
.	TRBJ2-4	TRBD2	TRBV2	ASKAGVAKNIQY
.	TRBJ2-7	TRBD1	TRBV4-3	ASSLGQGTYEQY
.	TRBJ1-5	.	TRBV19	ASSIGAGQAQPQH
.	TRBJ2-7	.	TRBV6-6	ASSQTGSYEQY
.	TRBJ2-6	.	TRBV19	ASSIVPTVVSGANVLT
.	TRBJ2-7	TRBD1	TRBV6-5	ASSPGPQGLYEQY
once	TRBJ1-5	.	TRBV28	ASSTSGGANQPQH
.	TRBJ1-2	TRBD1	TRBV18	ASSPTGDLNYGYT
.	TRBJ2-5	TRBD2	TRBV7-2	ASSLGPSGSAQETQY
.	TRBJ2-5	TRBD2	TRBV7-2	ASSLAGVAGGRETQY
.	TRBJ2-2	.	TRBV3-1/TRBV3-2	ASRGDLTGELF
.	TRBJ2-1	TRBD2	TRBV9	ASSVASLAGAPTYNEQF
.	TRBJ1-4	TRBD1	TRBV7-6	ASSPSKGAWEKLF
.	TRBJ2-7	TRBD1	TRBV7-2	ASSLTRGQGAYEQY
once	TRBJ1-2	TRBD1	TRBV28	ASSSRTGYYGYT
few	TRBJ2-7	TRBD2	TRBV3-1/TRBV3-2	ASSQAGTSVGEQY
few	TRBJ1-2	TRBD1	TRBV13	ASSPTGGGRASYGYT
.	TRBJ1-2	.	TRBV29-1	SVEEPGPYGYT
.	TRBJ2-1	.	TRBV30	AWNPGFDEQF
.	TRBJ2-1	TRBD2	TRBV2	ASSELLAGYNEQF
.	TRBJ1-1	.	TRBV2	ASSADEVNTEAF
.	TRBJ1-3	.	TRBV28	ASMIGHNSGNTIY
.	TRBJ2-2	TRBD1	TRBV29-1	SVEWTGRELF